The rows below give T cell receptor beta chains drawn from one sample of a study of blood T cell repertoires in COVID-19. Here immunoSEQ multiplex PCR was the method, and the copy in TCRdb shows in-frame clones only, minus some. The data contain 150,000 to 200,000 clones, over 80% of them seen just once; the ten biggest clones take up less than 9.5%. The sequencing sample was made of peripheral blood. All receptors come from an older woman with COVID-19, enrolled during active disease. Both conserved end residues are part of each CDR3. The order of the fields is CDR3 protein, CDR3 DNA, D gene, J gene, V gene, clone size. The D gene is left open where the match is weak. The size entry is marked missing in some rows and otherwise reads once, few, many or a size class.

CDR3aa: CATSGGLRDGANYGYTF
CDR3nt: TGTGCCACCAGCGGGGGGCTCCGGGACGGAGCTAACTATGGCTACACCTTC
d_gene: NA
j_gene: TRBJ1-2
v_gene: TRBV24-1
abundance: NA

CDR3aa: CASSYFRMGGRYLGELFF
CDR3nt: TGTGCCAGCAGTTACTTCCGAATGGGCGGGAGGTACCTAGGGGAGCTGTTTTTT
d_gene: TRBD2
j_gene: TRBJ2-2
v_gene: TRBV6-2/TRBV6-3
abundance: NA

CDR3aa: CASSQEKVLAGPYNEQFF
CDR3nt: TGCGCCAGCAGCCAAGAAAAAGTCCTAGCGGGACCATACAATGAGCAGTTCTTC
d_gene: TRBD2
j_gene: TRBJ2-1
v_gene: TRBV4-3
abundance: NA

CDR3aa: CASRDRGREAFF
CDR3nt: TGTGCCAGCAGGGACAGGGGGCGCGAAGCTTTCTTT
d_gene: TRBD1
j_gene: TRBJ1-1
v_gene: TRBV25-1
abundance: NA

CDR3aa: CASSGLGPYNEQFF
CDR3nt: TGTGCCAGCAGCGGACTGGGGCCCTACAATGAGCAGTTCTTC
d_gene: NA
j_gene: TRBJ2-1
v_gene: TRBV9
abundance: NA

CDR3aa: CASSQEHRGSREQFF
CDR3nt: TGTGCCAGCAGCCAAGAGCACCGAGGCTCTAGGGAGCAGTTCTTC
d_gene: NA
j_gene: TRBJ2-1
v_gene: TRBV3-1/TRBV3-2
abundance: NA

CDR3aa: CASSLDGRGGGEAFF
CDR3nt: TGTGCCAGCAGCTTAGACGGCAGGGGCGGTGGTGAAGCTTTCTTT
d_gene: NA
j_gene: TRBJ1-1
v_gene: TRBV7-8
abundance: NA

CDR3aa: CASSLRTGSNTEAFF
CDR3nt: TGTGCCAGCAGCCTTCGGACAGGTTCGAACACTGAAGCTTTCTTT
d_gene: TRBD1
j_gene: TRBJ1-1
v_gene: TRBV7-9
abundance: NA

CDR3aa: CSVEPSRGREQYF
CDR3nt: TGCAGCGTTGAACCCTCCAGGGGCAGGGAGCAGTACTTC
d_gene: NA
j_gene: TRBJ2-7
v_gene: TRBV29-1
abundance: NA

CDR3aa: CASSWGTSGPQETQYF
CDR3nt: TGTGCCAGCAGCTGGGGGACTAGCGGGCCGCAAGAGACCCAGTACTTC
d_gene: TRBD2
j_gene: TRBJ2-5
v_gene: TRBV7-2
abundance: NA

CDR3aa: CASSVGGRDTGYTDTQYF
CDR3nt: TGTGCCAGCAGCGTAGGCGGGAGGGATACGGGATACACAGATACGCAGTATTTT
d_gene: TRBD2
j_gene: TRBJ2-3
v_gene: TRBV9
abundance: NA

CDR3aa: CASSITGTTTGELFF
CDR3nt: TGTGCCAGTAGTATCACCGGGACAACCACCGGGGAGCTGTTTTTT
d_gene: NA
j_gene: TRBJ2-2
v_gene: TRBV19
abundance: once

CDR3aa: CASSPPRTSGYNEQFF
CDR3nt: TGTGCCAGCAGCCCCCCCCGGACTAGCGGGTACAATGAGCAGTTCTTC
d_gene: TRBD2
j_gene: TRBJ2-1
v_gene: TRBV7-9
abundance: NA

CDR3aa: CATSQGQGIYGYTF
CDR3nt: TGTGCCACCTCCCAGGGACAGGGAATTTATGGCTACACCTTC
d_gene: TRBD1
j_gene: TRBJ1-2
v_gene: TRBV24-1
abundance: NA

CDR3aa: CASSMERQGDQPQHF
CDR3nt: TGTGCCAGTAGTATGGAACGACAGGGTGATCAGCCCCAGCATTTT
d_gene: TRBD1
j_gene: TRBJ1-5
v_gene: TRBV19
abundance: NA

CDR3aa: CASSSRQQPQHF
CDR3nt: TGTGCCAGCAGTTCGCGACAGCAGCCCCAGCATTTT
d_gene: NA
j_gene: TRBJ1-5
v_gene: TRBV28
abundance: few

CDR3aa: CASSYSVADSSSSSYNSPLHF
CDR3nt: TGTGCCAGCAGTTACTCGGTGGCGGACAGCTCCTCGAGCTCCTATAATTCACCCCTCCACTTT
d_gene: NA
j_gene: TRBJ1-6
v_gene: TRBV6-2/TRBV6-3
abundance: once

CDR3aa: CASSTSGGTYNEQFF
CDR3nt: TGTGCCAGCAGCACCAGCGGGGGAACCTACAATGAGCAGTTCTTC
d_gene: TRBD2
j_gene: TRBJ2-1
v_gene: TRBV5-4
abundance: NA

CDR3aa: CASTGQGGYTF
CDR3nt: TGTGCCAGCACAGGACAGGGTGGCTACACCTTC
d_gene: TRBD1
j_gene: TRBJ1-2
v_gene: TRBV6-5
abundance: NA

CDR3aa: CASSLTPGQGVAGNTIYF
CDR3nt: TGTGCCAGCAGCCTCACCCCCGGACAGGGTGTGGCTGGAAACACCATATATTTT
d_gene: TRBD1
j_gene: TRBJ1-3
v_gene: TRBV7-2
abundance: NA

CDR3aa: CASSGGGLAGHNEQFF
CDR3nt: TGTGCCAGCAGCGGGGGGGGACTAGCGGGTCACAATGAGCAGTTCTTC
d_gene: TRBD2
j_gene: TRBJ2-1
v_gene: TRBV7-2
abundance: NA

CDR3aa: CATSLIGGATEAFF
CDR3nt: TGTGCCACCAGCCTAATCGGGGGGGCTACTGAAGCTTTCTTT
d_gene: NA
j_gene: TRBJ1-1
v_gene: TRBV15
abundance: NA

CDR3aa: CASTLRGAGETQYF
CDR3nt: TGTGCCAGCACTCTCCGGGGGGCCGGGGAGACCCAGTACTTC
d_gene: NA
j_gene: TRBJ2-5
v_gene: TRBV5-5
abundance: NA

CDR3aa: CASSSRVTGELFF
CDR3nt: TGTGCCAGCAGCTCCAGGGTTACCGGGGAGCTGTTTTTT
d_gene: NA
j_gene: TRBJ2-2
v_gene: TRBV7-3
abundance: once

CDR3aa: CASSLAGGYFF
CDR3nt: TGTGCCAGCAGCCTAGCGGGGGGCTATTTCTTC
d_gene: TRBD2
j_gene: TRBJ2-1
v_gene: TRBV12-3/TRBV12-4
abundance: NA

CDR3aa: CASSPLAGRATGNEQFF
CDR3nt: TGTGCCAGCTCCCCCTTAGCCGGTCGGGCCACAGGCAATGAGCAGTTCTTC
d_gene: NA
j_gene: TRBJ2-1
v_gene: TRBV18
abundance: NA

CDR3aa: CATSDLGREAQFF
CDR3nt: TGTGCCACCAGTGATTTGGGGCGGGAGGCCCAGTTCTTC
d_gene: TRBD2
j_gene: TRBJ2-1
v_gene: TRBV24-1
abundance: NA

CDR3aa: CASSLGALSYNEQFF
CDR3nt: TGTGCCAGCAGCTTAGGCGCCTTATCCTACAATGAGCAGTTCTTC
d_gene: NA
j_gene: TRBJ2-1
v_gene: TRBV11-3
abundance: NA

CDR3aa: CASSYAGGQETQYF
CDR3nt: TGTGCCAGCAGCTATGCAGGGGGCCAAGAGACCCAGTACTTC
d_gene: TRBD1
j_gene: TRBJ2-5
v_gene: TRBV7-2
abundance: NA

CDR3aa: CASSYEQGYNYEQYF
CDR3nt: TGTGCCAGCAGTTACGAACAGGGGTATAACTACGAGCAGTACTTC
d_gene: TRBD1
j_gene: TRBJ2-7
v_gene: TRBV6-6
abundance: NA